The sequence of this T cell receptor (beta chain) was determined in a study of cytomegalovirus exposure and HLA in healthy donors. In the study overall: Of some 410 genotyped donors, roughly 81% grouped in the Caucasian-associated ancestry cluster.

Use of 60 Vbeta and 13 Jbeta primers characterized the PCR. The protocol was immunoSEQ multiplex PCR, while the TCRdb copy is restricted to in-frame clones and leaves out a portion. Here the sample spans fewer than 150,000 clones, about 75% being singletons. Germline lookup yields CDR1 LNHDA and CDR2 SQIVND (reference sequence). This CDR3 has 16 residues. V was trimmed by 3 bases and J by 1 base, leaving 15 bases between them. This receptor was taken from a man aged 18 to 30 in good health and CMV-seronegative. The sequenced material came from PBMCs. The rearrangement links TRBV19 to TRBJ1-1; D not certain. CDR3 protein: CASSMFVAAGNTEAFF. As DNA, the CDR3 is TGTGCCAGTAGTATGTTTGTGGCGGCGGGGAACACTGAAGCTTTCTTT. Looking up the rest from reference TRBV19 and TRBJ1-1 gives the full variable domain: DGGITQSPKYLFRKEGQNVTLSCEQNLNHDAMYWYRQDPGQGLRLIYYSQIVNDFQKGDIAEGYSVSREKKESFPLTVTSAQKNPTAFYLCASSMFVAAGNTEAFFGQGTRLTVV.